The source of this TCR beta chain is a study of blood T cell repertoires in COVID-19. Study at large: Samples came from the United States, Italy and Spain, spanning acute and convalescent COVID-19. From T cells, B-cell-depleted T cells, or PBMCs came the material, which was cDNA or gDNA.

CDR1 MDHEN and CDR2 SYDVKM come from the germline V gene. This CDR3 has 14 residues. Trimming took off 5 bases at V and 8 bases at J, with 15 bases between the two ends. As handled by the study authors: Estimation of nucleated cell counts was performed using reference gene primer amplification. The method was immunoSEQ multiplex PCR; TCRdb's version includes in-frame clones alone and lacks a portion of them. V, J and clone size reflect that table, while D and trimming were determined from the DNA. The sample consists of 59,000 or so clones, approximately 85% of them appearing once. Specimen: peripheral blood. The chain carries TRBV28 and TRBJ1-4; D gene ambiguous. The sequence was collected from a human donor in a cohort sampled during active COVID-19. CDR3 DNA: TGTGCCAGCAGTCCATCCGGTAGCAGAGAAAAACTGTTTTTT. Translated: CASSPSGSREKLFF.